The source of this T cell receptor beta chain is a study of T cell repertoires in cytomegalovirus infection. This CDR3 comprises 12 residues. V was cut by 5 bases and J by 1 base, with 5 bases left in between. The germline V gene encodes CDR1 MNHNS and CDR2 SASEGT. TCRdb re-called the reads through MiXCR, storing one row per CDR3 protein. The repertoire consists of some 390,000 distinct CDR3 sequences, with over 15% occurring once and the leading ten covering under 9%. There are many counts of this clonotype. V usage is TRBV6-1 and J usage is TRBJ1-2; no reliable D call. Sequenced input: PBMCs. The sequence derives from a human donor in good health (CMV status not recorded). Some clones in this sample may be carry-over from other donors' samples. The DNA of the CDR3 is TGTGCCAGCAGTAGAGATAACTATGGCTACACCTTC. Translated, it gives CASSRDNYGYTF.